This T cell receptor beta chain was retrieved from a study of regulatory T cells in long-lasting Graves disease. Study findings and constraints: Newly diagnosed disease favored TRBV20-1 and TRBJ2-1 over persistent disease.

On this clonotype: Its antigen is not identified. A much larger clone differs by one base, so this may be a read error.

Regarding time point: newly diagnosed GD, antithyroid drugs for less than 3 months. The TCR library was made from RNA that had been extracted from PBMCs in TRIzol. The CDR3 sequence is 17 residues long. Trimming left V 6 bases short and J 7 bases short, with 27 bases between. TCR beta libraries were built with iRepertoire HTBI primers and Arm-PCR of CDR3 regions. MiXCR, run by TCRdb on the multiplex PCR reads, gives a single entry per CDR3 protein. The table shows about 440,000 distinct CDR3 sequences, with just under 15% occurring only once. The sample was also linked to a second study, of T cells in Graves' hyperthyroidism and ophthalmopathy. That publication notes: No ophthalmopathy progression within 18 months constituted stable Graves' hyperthyroidism.

This receptor was taken from a woman younger than 45 with Graves disease. The chain joins TRBV12-3 or TRBV12-4 to TRBJ1-2, with a possible D match to TRBD1 (6 bases). The sequenced sample was peripheral blood mononuclear cells (PBMCs), obtained at new diagnosis, from a patient treated with antithyroid drugs. The CDR3 DNA follows: TGTGCCAGCAGCACAAACCCCTTGGGACACTCCTTCTCTGGCTACACCTTC. It is translated as CASSTNPLGHSFSGYTF.